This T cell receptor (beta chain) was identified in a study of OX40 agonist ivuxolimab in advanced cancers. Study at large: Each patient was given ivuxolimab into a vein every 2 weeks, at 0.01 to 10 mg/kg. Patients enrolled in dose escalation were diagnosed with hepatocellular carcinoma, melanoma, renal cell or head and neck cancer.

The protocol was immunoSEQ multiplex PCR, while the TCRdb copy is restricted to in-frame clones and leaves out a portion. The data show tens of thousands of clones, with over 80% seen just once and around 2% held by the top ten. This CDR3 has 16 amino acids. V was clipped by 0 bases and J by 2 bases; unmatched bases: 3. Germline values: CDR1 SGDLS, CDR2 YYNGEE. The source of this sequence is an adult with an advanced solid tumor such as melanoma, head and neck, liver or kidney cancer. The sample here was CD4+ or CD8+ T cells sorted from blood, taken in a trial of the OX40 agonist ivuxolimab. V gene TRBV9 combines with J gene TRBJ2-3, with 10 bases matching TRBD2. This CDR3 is CASSVGLAGDTDTQYF. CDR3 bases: TGTGCCAGCAGCGTAGGGCTAGCGGGAGACACAGATACGCAGTATTTT.